Detailed here is one TCR beta chain. Its antigen is undetermined. PCR was performed using 60 Vbeta and 13 Jbeta primers. Here immunoSEQ multiplex PCR was the method, and the copy in TCRdb shows in-frame clones only, minus some. The sample contains some 130,000 clones, about 80% of which appear only once. This sample stems from a study of cytomegalovirus exposure and HLA in healthy donors. Study results and caveats: The productive fraction for most TCR beta V segments was about 90% or about 30% in an earlier analysis. Presence/absence results assume similar sequencing depth per donor, which may not hold.

CDR1 and CDR2 from the germline V gene are MDHEN and SYDVKM. The V gene lost 4 bases and the J gene lost 6 bases, with 19 bases spanning the gap. The CDR3 is made up of 16 amino acids. Sequenced: PBMCs. The chain carries TRBV28 and TRBJ2-1; tentative D call: TRBD2 (6 bases). The sequence was collected from a man aged 30 to 39 in good health and CMV-seronegative. This CDR3 reads CASSSPTSATFNEQFF. Here the CDR3 DNA reads TGTGCCAGCAGTTCCCCGACTAGTGCCACCTTCAATGAGCAGTTCTTC.